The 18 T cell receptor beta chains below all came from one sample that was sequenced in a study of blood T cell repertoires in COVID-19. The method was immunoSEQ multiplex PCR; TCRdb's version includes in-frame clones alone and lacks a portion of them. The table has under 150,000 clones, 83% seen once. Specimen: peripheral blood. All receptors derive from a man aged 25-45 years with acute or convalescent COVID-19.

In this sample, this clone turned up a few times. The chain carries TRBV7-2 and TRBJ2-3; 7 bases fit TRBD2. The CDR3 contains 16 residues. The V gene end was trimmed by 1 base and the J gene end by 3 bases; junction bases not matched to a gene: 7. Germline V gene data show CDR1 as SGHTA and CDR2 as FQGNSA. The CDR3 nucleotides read TGTGCCAGCAGCTTAGACCTAGCGGCGACAACAGATACGCAGTATTTT. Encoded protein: CASSLDLAATTDTQYF.

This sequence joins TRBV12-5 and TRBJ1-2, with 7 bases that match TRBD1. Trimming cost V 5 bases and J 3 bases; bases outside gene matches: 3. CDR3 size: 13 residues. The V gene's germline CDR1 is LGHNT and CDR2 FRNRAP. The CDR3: CASGLQGDYGYTF. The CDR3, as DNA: TGTGCTAGTGGTCTTCAGGGGGACTATGGCTACACCTTC.

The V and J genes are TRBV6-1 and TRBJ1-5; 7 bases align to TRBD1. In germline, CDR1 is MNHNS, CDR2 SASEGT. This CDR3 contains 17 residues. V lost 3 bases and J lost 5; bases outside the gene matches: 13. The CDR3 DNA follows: TGTGCCAGCAGTGATCTTCGATACAGGGGTGGATATCAGCCCCAGCATTTT. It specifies CASSDLRYRGGYQPQHF.

CDR3 sequence: CASGPTDSNQPQHF. For the CDR3, the DNA is TGCGCCAGCGGGCCGACAGATAGCAATCAGCCCCAGCATTTT. The V call is TRBV4-1, the J call TRBJ1-5; TRBD1 might be the D (5 bases). V was trimmed by 8 bases and J by 0 bases, leaving 11 bases between them. CDR1 and CDR2 from the germline V gene are MGHRA and YSYEKL. This CDR3 has 14 residues.

This CDR3 reads CASSANYNEQFF. The CDR3 DNA is TGTGCCAGCAGCGCTAACTACAATGAGCAGTTCTTC. V is TRBV9 and J is TRBJ2-1; D gene ambiguous. V was clipped by 3 bases and J by 3 bases, with 4 bases between them. The CDR3 loop spans 12 amino acids. Germline V gene lookup returns CDR1 SGDLS and CDR2 YYNGEE.

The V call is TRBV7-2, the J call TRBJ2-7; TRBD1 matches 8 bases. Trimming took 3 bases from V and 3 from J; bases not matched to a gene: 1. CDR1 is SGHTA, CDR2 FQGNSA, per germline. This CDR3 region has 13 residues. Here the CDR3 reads CASSFGQGYEQYF. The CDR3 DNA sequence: TGTGCCAGCAGCTTTGGACAGGGCTACGAGCAGTACTTC.

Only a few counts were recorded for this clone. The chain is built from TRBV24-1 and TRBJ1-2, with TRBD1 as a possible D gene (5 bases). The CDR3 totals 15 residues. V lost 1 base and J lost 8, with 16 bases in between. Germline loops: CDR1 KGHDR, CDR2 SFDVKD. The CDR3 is CATSDLGVGTEGYTF. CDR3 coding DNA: TGTGCCACCAGTGATTTAGGGGTCGGAACGGAGGGCTACACCTTC.

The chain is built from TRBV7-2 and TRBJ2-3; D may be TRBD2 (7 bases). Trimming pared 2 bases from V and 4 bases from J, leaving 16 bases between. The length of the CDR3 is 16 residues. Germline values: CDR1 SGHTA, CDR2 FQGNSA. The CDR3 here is CASSLITGGRPDTQYF. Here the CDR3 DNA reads TGTGCCAGCAGCTTAATCACGGGGGGCCGGCCAGATACGCAGTATTTT.

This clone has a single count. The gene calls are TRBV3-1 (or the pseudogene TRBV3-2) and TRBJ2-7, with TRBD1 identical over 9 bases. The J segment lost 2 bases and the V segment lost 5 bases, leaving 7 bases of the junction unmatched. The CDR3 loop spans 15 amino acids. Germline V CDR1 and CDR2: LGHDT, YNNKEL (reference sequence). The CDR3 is CASSNRGPKPYEQYF. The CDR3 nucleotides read TGTGCCAGCAGCAACAGGGGGCCGAAACCCTACGAGCAGTACTTC.

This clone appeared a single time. CDR3 coding DNA: TGTGCCAGTAGTATTGGGGCAGGGCTGGCTGAAGCTTTCTTT. Translated: CASSIGAGLAEAFF. The chain has TRBV19 and TRBJ1-1; perhaps TRBD1 as D (5 bases). The CDR3 has 14 residues. Looked up from germline, CDR1 is LNHDA and CDR2 is SQIVND (reference sequence). Deletions cut 3 bases from V and 6 bases from J, with 14 bases between.

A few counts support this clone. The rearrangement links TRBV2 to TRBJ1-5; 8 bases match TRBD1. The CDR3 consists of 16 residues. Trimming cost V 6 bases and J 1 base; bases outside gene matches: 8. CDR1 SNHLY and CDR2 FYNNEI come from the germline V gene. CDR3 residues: CASRKAGGGSNQPQHF. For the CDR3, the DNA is TGTGCCAGCAGGAAGGCAGGGGGCGGAAGCAATCAGCCCCAGCATTTT.

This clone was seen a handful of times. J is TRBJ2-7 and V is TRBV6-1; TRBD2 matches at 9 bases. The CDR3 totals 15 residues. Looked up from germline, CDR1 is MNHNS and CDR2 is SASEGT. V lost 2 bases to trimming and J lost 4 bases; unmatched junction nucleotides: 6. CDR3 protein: CASSEMLAGPYEQYV. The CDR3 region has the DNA TGTGCCAGCAGTGAAATGCTAGCGGGACCGTACGAGCAGTACGTC.

CDR3: CASSPGYNEQFF. In DNA form, the CDR3 reads TGTGCCAGCTCACCCGGGTACAATGAGCAGTTCTTC. V is TRBV18 and J is TRBJ2-1; D call uncertain. CDR1 and CDR2 from the germline V gene are KGHSH and LQKENI. Trimming removed 3 bases from V and 4 bases from J, with 4 bases in between. This CDR3 region has 12 residues.

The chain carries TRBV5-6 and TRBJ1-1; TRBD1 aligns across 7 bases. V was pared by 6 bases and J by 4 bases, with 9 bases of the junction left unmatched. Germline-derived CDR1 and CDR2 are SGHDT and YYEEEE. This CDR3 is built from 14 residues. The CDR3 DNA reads TGTGCCAGCAACCGACAGGGAATAGGCACTGAAGCTTTCTTT. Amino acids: CASNRQGIGTEAFF.

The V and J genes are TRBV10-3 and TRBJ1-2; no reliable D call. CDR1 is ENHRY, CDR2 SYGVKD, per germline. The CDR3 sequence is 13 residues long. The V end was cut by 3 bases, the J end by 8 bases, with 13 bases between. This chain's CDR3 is CAISDGPSEGYTF. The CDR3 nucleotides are TGTGCCATCAGTGATGGGCCTTCCGAGGGCTACACCTTC.

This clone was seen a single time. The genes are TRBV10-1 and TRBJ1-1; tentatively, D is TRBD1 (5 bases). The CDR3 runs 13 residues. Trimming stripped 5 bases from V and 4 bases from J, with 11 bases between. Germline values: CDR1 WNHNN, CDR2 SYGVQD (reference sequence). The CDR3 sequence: CASSQRGGTEAFF. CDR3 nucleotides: TGCGCCAGCAGTCAAAGGGGAGGCACTGAAGCTTTCTTT.

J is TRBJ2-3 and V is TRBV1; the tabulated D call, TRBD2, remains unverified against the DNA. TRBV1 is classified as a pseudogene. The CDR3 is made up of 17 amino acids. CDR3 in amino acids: CTSSQDRAGRSTDTQYF. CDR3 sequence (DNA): TGCACCAGCAGCCAAGATCGGGCGGGCCGAAGCACAGATACGCAGTATTTT.

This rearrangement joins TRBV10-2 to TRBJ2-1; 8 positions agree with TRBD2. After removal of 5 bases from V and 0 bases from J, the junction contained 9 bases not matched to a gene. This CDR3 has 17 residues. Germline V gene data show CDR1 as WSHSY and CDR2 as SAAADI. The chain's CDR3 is CASSSPRGGISYNEQFF. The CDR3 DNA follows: TGCGCCAGCAGTTCGCCCCGGGGGGGTATCTCCTACAATGAGCAGTTCTTC.